A single count supports the clone carrying this T cell receptor (beta chain). The table came from immunoSEQ multiplex PCR; TCRdb's copy has only in-frame clones and leaves some out. This table has more than 55,000 clones, approximately 94% appearing once. The data originate from a study of T cell changes during pregnancy in multiple sclerosis. V lost 4 bases and J 5 bases, leaving 14 bases between the germline ends. The germline V gene encodes CDR1 MNHEY and CDR2 SMNVEV (reference sequence). This CDR3 region has 14 residues. The receptor was derived from a female donor with multiple sclerosis, enrolled in a pregnancy study. The chain recombines TRBV27 with TRBJ1-2; D is unresolved. Sequenced here: CD8+ T cells from peripheral blood mononuclear cells, sampled after pregnancy. CDR3 amino acids: CASSSGNPTYGYTF. CDR3 nucleotide sequence: TGTGCCAGCAGTTCGGGTAATCCCACGTATGGCTACACCTTC.